Each of the 4 T cell receptor beta chains below was sequenced from the same sample in a study of OX40 agonist ivuxolimab in advanced cancers. Here immunoSEQ multiplex PCR was the method, and the copy in TCRdb shows in-frame clones only, minus some. The sample lists tens of thousands of clones, 85% to 90% seen once, with around an eighth in the top ten. Sequenced here: CD4+ or CD8+ T cells sorted from blood, sampled in a trial of the OX40 agonist ivuxolimab. The receptor set was obtained from an adult with an advanced solid tumor such as melanoma, head and neck, liver or kidney cancer.

J is TRBJ2-7 and V is TRBV15; weak D call: TRBD1 (6 bases). Trimming took off 0 bases at V and 2 bases at J, with 17 bases between the two ends. The CDR3 spans 17 residues. Germline V gene sequence: CDR1 LNHNV, CDR2 YYDKDF (reference sequence). This chain's CDR3 is CATSRDRIQGRPYEQYF. The DNA of the CDR3 is TGTGCCACCAGCAGAGATCGCATACAGGGTCGACCCTACGAGCAGTACTTC. Based on the CDR3 plus reference TRBV15 and TRBJ2-7, the full variable domain is DAMVIQNPRYQVTQFGKPVTLSCSQTLNHNVMYWYQQKSSQAPKLLFHYYDKDFNNEADTPDNFQSRRPNTSFCFLDIRSPGLGDTAMYLCATSRDRIQGRPYEQYFGPGTRLTVT.

The chain joins TRBV15 to TRBJ2-5; D possibly uses TRBD1 or TRBD2 (5 bases each). Germline-derived CDR1 and CDR2 are LNHNV and YYDKDF (reference sequence). Trimming removed 5 bases at V and 0 bases at J, with 16 bases between. There are 16 residues in the CDR3. The chain's CDR3 is CATSGEMGRNQETQYF. CDR3 in DNA: TGTGCCACCAGCGGTGAGATGGGACGGAACCAAGAGACCCAGTACTTC.

The chain couples TRBV7-2 to TRBJ2-3, with TRBD2 identical over 12 bases. Germline loops: CDR1 SGHTA, CDR2 FQGNSA. The CDR3 consists of 16 residues. The V gene end was trimmed by 7 bases and the J gene end by 2 bases; junction bases not matched to a gene: 7. CDR3 residues: CASTHGLAGITDTQYF. As DNA, the CDR3 is TGTGCCAGCACCCACGGACTAGCGGGAATCACAGATACGCAGTATTTT. Full variable domain (missing parts from reference TRBV7-2 and TRBJ2-3): GAGVSQSPSNKVTEKGKDVELRCDPISGHTALYWYRQSLGQGLEFLIYFQGNSAPDKSGLPSDRFSAERTGGSVSTLTIQRTQQEDSAVYLCASTHGLAGITDTQYFGPGTRLTVL.

V is TRBV6-4 and J is TRBJ2-2; perhaps TRBD2 as D (6 bases). Trimming took 2 bases from V and 3 from J, leaving 13 bases between them. The germline gives CDR1 MRHNA, CDR2 SNTAGT. This CDR3 spans 16 amino acids. The CDR3 here is CASSDDLTSHTGELFF. The CDR3 region has the DNA TGTGCCAGCAGTGACGACCTCACTAGCCACACCGGGGAGCTGTTTTTT.